The rows below give T cell receptor beta chains drawn from one sample of a study of T cell clusters in autoimmune cytopenias. Each CDR3 protein gets one entry in TCRdb, which reprocessed the multiplex PCR reads and gives no DNA. This table lists under 8,000 distinct CDR3 sequences. These data were also filed under a second study, of T cell repertoires in aging, cancer and after chemotherapy.

Sequences were obtained from peripheral blood. These receptors were collected from a human donor in good health. CDR3s include the opening cysteine and the closing phenylalanine or tryptophan. The order of the fields is V gene, J gene, clone size, CDR3 protein. The size entry is marked missing in some rows and otherwise reads once, few, many or a size class.

v_call: TRBV20-1; j_call: TRBJ1-1; clone_size: .; cdr3_aa: CSARPGNLGNTEAFF
v_call: TRBV6-2/TRBV6-3; j_call: TRBJ2-1; clone_size: .; cdr3_aa: CASRTGPSEQFF
v_call: TRBV6-2/TRBV6-3; j_call: TRBJ2-3; clone_size: medium-sized; cdr3_aa: CASSYSTVTDTQYF
v_call: TRBV12-3/TRBV12-4; j_call: TRBJ1-6; clone_size: .; cdr3_aa: CASSLMGADNSPLHF
v_call: TRBV6-6; j_call: TRBJ2-1; clone_size: .; cdr3_aa: CASFFPGARKSSYNEQFF
v_call: TRBV27; j_call: TRBJ2-2; clone_size: medium-sized; cdr3_aa: CASSLRSGGTGTGELFF
v_call: TRBV27; j_call: TRBJ2-3; clone_size: medium-sized; cdr3_aa: CASSLGLSGGAYTQYF
v_call: TRBV6-5; j_call: TRBJ1-2; clone_size: medium-sized; cdr3_aa: CASSYSGTGGRGYTF
v_call: TRBV19; j_call: TRBJ1-1; clone_size: .; cdr3_aa: CASSIGRGMNTEAFF
v_call: TRBV18; j_call: TRBJ1-6; clone_size: .; cdr3_aa: CASSRVNSPLHF
v_call: TRBV19; j_call: TRBJ2-4; clone_size: medium-sized; cdr3_aa: CASSSATGWNKNIQYF
v_call: TRBV20-1; j_call: TRBJ2-4; clone_size: .; cdr3_aa: CSARVRVAKNIQYF
v_call: TRBV5-1; j_call: TRBJ1-1; clone_size: .; cdr3_aa: CASNRGTEAFF